Listed here are 15 T cell receptor beta chains from one sample, sequenced in a study of cytomegalovirus exposure and HLA in healthy donors. Vbeta (60) and Jbeta (13) primers were used in the PCR. The repertoire was sequenced with immunoSEQ multiplex PCR; TCRdb's copy has only in-frame clones and lacks some. This sample's clone table lists 200,000 to 250,000 clones. Specimen: PBMCs. The receptor set was obtained from a woman aged 25 to 45 in good health and CMV-seropositive.

The chain recombines TRBV5-1 with TRBJ2-2; no reliable D call. From germline, CDR1 is SGHRS and CDR2 YFSETQ. The CDR3 runs 11 residues. V dropped 3 bases and J dropped 10 bases, with 7 bases sitting between them. The CDR3 DNA reads as TGCGCCAGCAGCTCAGAGGTGGAGCTGTTTTTT. Translating gives CASSSEVELFF.

The gene calls are TRBV19 and TRBJ2-7; D possibly corresponds to TRBD1 (6 bases). The length of the CDR3 is 15 residues. The germline V and J ends were trimmed by 4 bases and 5 bases, with 18 bases remaining between them. Germline V gene lookup returns CDR1 LNHDA and CDR2 SQIVND (reference sequence). The DNA of the CDR3 is TGTGCCAGTAGTAGGGGGACATTTTCCCCTGACGAGCAGTACTTC. It specifies CASSRGTFSPDEQYF.

This chain links TRBV27 with TRBJ1-5; D may be TRBD1 (6 bases). The CDR3 is 14 residues long. The V gene's germline CDR1 is MNHEY and CDR2 SMNVEV (reference sequence). V was shortened by 5 bases and J by 1 base, with 9 bases between the two germline ends. CDR3 sequence: CASSAGGSNQPQHF. The CDR3 DNA reads TGTGCCAGCAGTGCTGGGGGCAGCAATCAGCCCCAGCATTTT.

The rearrangement uses TRBV6-6 and TRBJ1-3; 7 nucleotides align to TRBD1. The junction had 8 bases not matched to a gene; V was cut back by 6 bases and J by 0 bases. The CDR3 length is 16 residues. Germline assignment: CDR1 MNHNY and CDR2 SVGAGI (reference sequence). CDR3 nucleotide sequence: TGTGCCAGCAGGCAGACCGGGACAGTCTCTGGAAACACCATATATTTT. Translating gives CASRQTGTVSGNTIYF.

The chain has TRBV19 and TRBJ2-5, with D possibly matching TRBD2 (6 bases). The CDR3 has 14 amino acids. Germline CDR1 is LNHDA and CDR2 is SQIVND (reference sequence). V lost 10 bases and J lost 7, with 22 bases in between. In DNA form, the CDR3 reads TGTGCCACCGCCGGGAGTAGCGGTCCGAGGACCCAGTACTTC. Amino acids: CATAGSSGPRTQYF.

This rearrangement joins TRBV7-2 to TRBJ2-1, with 10 bases matching TRBD2. The germline gives CDR1 SGHTA, CDR2 FQGNSA. The length of the CDR3 is 12 residues. V trimming: 5 bases; J trimming: 14 bases; junction bases outside the gene matches: 6. The CDR3 sequence is CASSAQREGKFF. The DNA for the CDR3 is TGTGCCAGCAGCGCCCAGCGGGAGGGAAAGTTCTTC. The entire variable domain, with the rest obtained from reference TRBV7-2 and TRBJ2-1, is as follows: GAGVSQSPSNKVTEKGKDVELRCDPISGHTALYWYRQSLGQGLEFLIYFQGNSAPDKSGLPSDRFSAERTGGSVSTLTIQRTQQEDSAVYLCASSAQREGKFFGPGTRLTVL.

CDR3 loop: CASSHWTGPMKTQYF. CDR3 coding DNA: TGTGCCAGCAGTCACTGGACTGGACCCATGAAGACCCAGTACTTC. The gene calls are TRBV27 and TRBJ2-5, with a tentative D call TRBD2 (5 bases). CDR3 size: 15 residues. CDR1 is MNHEY, CDR2 SMNVEV, per germline (reference sequence). Between the trimmed V and J ends, which lost 5 bases and 6 bases, there was a span of 19 bases.

The V call is TRBV9, the J call TRBJ2-5, with TRBD2 as a possible D gene (7 bases). The CDR3 contains 13 residues. Trimming took 3 bases from V and 4 from J, leaving 10 bases between them. In germline, CDR1 is SGDLS, CDR2 YYNGEE. CDR3 region: CASSARGGETQYF. The CDR3 coding sequence is TGTGCCAGCAGCGCGAGGGGGGGAGAGACCCAGTACTTC. The whole variable domain, filled in from reference TRBV9 and TRBJ2-5, reads DSGVTQTPKHLITATGQRVTLRCSPRSGDLSVYWYQQSLDQGLQFLIQYYNGEERAKGNILERFSAQQFPDLHSELNLSSLELGDSALYFCASSARGGETQYFGPGTRLLVL.

The chain is built from TRBV5-4 and TRBJ1-3; D might be TRBD1 (6 bases). The CDR3 sequence is 18 residues long. Trimming removed 0 bases at V and 0 bases at J, with 16 bases between. Germline V gene sequence: CDR1 SGHNT, CDR2 YYREEE (reference sequence). The CDR3 region is CASSLARGGGTSGNTIYF. The CDR3, as DNA: TGTGCCAGCAGCTTGGCTAGGGGAGGGGGGACCTCTGGAAACACCATATATTTT.

The rearrangement joins TRBV6-1 to TRBJ2-7, with D possibly being TRBD1 (6 bases). V was trimmed by 6 bases and J by 4 bases, leaving 16 bases between them. The CDR3 has 14 amino acids. The germline V gene encodes CDR1 MNHNS and CDR2 SASEGT. The DNA for the CDR3 is TGTGCCAGCAGCACAGGGTCGGGGTCATACGAGCAGTACTTC. Its translation: CASSTGSGSYEQYF.

With regard to this clone: The sample holds other DNA sequences that translate to the same CDR3. The rearrangement links TRBV6-5 to TRBJ1-5; D gene unclear. V lost 2 bases to trimming and J lost 0 bases, with 5 bases between them. Germline V gene data show CDR1 as MNHEY and CDR2 as SVGAGI. This CDR3 region has 14 residues. The CDR3 is CASSYSGSNQPQHF. The CDR3 region has the DNA TGTGCCAGCAGTTACAGCGGTAGCAATCAGCCCCAGCATTTT.

CDR3 coding DNA: TGTGCCAGCTCACTGGGTCAGGTGATCGGCTATGGCTACACCTTC. Residues: CASSLGQVIGYGYTF. The V call is TRBV18, the J call TRBJ1-2; unclear D gene. The CDR3 totals 15 residues. Germline lookup yields CDR1 KGHSH and CDR2 LQKENI. V was cut by 4 bases and J by 4 bases, with 16 bases left in between. Based on the CDR3 plus reference TRBV18 and TRBJ1-2, the full variable domain is NAGVMQNPRHLVRRRGQEARLRCSPMKGHSHVYWYRQLPEEGLKFMVYLQKENIIDESGMPKERFSAEFPKEGPSILRIQQVVRGDSAAYFCASSLGQVIGYGYTFGSGTRLTVV.

The chain links TRBV4-3 to TRBJ2-7; 11 nucleotides agree with TRBD1. The germline CDR1 and CDR2 sequences are LGHNA and YSLEER. V lost 3 bases and J lost 7; bases outside the gene matches: 11. The CDR3 sequence is 16 residues long. The CDR3 here is CASSQALGQGAEEQYF. Written as DNA, the CDR3 is TGCGCCAGCAGCCAGGCCCTCGGACAGGGGGCGGAGGAGCAGTACTTC.

V is TRBV5-6 and J is TRBJ2-5; perhaps TRBD2 as D (6 bases). The J call may be faulty, since TRBJ2-7 better matches the DNA end. Germline V lookup: CDR1 SGHDT, CDR2 YYEEEE. The CDR3 totals 13 residues. CDR3 in amino acids: CASSRKGGNEQYF. CDR3 in DNA: TGTGCCAGCAGCCGGAAGGGAGGCAACGAGCAGTACTTC.

Here the CDR3 reads CATGTFGEQFF. In DNA form, the CDR3 reads TGTGCCACCGGGACTTTTGGTGAGCAGTTCTTC. V is TRBV28 and J is TRBJ2-1; D possibly corresponds to TRBD2 (6 bases). Trimming stripped 10 bases from V and 9 bases from J, with 13 bases between. The CDR3 consists of 11 residues. Germline V CDR1 and CDR2: MDHEN, SYDVKM.